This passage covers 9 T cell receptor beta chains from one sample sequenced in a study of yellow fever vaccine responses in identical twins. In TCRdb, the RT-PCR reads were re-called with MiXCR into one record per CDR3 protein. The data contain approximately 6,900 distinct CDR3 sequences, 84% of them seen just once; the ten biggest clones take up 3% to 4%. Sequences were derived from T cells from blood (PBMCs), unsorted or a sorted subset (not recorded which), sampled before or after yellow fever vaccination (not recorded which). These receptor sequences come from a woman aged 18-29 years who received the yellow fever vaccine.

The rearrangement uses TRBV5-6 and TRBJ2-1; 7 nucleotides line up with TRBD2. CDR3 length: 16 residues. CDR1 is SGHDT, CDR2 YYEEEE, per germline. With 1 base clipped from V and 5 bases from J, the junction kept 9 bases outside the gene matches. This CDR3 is CASSLWYSGSNNEQFF. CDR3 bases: TGTGCCAGCAGCTTGTGGTATAGCGGGTCTAACAATGAGCAGTTCTTC.

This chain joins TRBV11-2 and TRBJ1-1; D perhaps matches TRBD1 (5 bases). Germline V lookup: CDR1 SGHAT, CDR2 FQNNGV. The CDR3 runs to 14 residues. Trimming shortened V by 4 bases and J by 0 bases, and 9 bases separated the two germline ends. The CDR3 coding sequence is TGTGCCAGCAGCTGGGACGGACTGAACACTGAAGCTTTCTTT. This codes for CASSWDGLNTEAFF.

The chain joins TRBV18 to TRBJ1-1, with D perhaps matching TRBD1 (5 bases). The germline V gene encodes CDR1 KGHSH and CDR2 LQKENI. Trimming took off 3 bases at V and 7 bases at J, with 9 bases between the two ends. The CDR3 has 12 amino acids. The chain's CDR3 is CASSPYGGEAFF. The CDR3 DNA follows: TGTGCCAGCTCACCGTACGGGGGTGAAGCTTTCTTT.

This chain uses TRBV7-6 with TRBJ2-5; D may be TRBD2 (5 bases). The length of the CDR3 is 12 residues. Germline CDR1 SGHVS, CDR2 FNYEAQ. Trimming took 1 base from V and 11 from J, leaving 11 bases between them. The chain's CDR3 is CASSLVEGLQYF. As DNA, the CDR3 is TGTGCCAGCAGCTTAGTCGAGGGCCTTCAGTACTTC.

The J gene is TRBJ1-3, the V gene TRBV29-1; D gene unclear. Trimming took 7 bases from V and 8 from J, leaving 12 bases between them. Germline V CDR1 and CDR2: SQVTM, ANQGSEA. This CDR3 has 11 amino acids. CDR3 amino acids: CSAETGYTIYF. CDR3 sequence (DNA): TGCAGCGCCGAGACTGGCTACACCATATATTTT.

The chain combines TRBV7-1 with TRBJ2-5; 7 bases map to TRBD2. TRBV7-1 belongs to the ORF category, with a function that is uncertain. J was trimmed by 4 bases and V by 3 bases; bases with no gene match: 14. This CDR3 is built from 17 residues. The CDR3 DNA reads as TGTGCCAGCAGCTCCGACTTGCGGGAGTATTATAGAGAGACCCAGTACTTC. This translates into CASSSDLREYYRETQYF.

The CDR3 nucleotides read TGTGCCAGCAGCCACCGGGACACAGAGTACAATGAGCAGTTCTTC. Translated, it gives CASSHRDTEYNEQFF. The chain is built from TRBV11-1 and TRBJ2-1; a weak D match, TRBD1 (6 bases). The CDR3 covers 15 residues. In germline, CDR1 is SGHAT, CDR2 FQDESV (reference sequence). Trimming cost V 5 bases and J 4 bases, with 15 bases left between them.

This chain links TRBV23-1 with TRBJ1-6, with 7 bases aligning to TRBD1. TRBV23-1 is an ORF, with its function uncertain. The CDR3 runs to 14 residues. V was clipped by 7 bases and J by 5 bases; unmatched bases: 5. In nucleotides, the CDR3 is TGCGCCAGCAATTTAACAGGGGATAATTCACCCCTCCACTTT. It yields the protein CASNLTGDNSPLHF.

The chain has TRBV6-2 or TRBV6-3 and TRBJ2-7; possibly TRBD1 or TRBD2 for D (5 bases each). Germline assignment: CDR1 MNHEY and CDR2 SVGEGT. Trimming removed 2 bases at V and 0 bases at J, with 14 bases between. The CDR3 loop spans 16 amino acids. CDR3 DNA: TGTGCCAGCAGTTACGTCCTAGCCGACAGCTCCTACGAGCAGTACTTC. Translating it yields CASSYVLADSSYEQYF.